A selection of T cell receptor beta chains follows, all from one sample in a study of read filtering for tumor transcriptome and immune sequencing. TCRdb re-derived calls from the reads in MiXCR, one entry per CDR3 protein. This table has 60,000 to 75,000 distinct CDR3 sequences, around 19% appearing once. Material: a population of CD138-negative cells sorted from bone marrow. All receptors derive from a donor aged 40 or older with multiple myeloma. The CDR3 runs from the conserved cysteine through the conserved F or W. A D gene is named only where the DNA matches it firmly. Clone size appears in some rows only: once, few, many, or a class for an expanded clone.

clone_size: -; j_call: TRBJ2-5; v_call: TRBV12-3/TRBV12-4; d_call: -; cdr3_length: 14; cdr3_aa: CASSPGTFRETQYF; cdr3_nt: TGTGCCAGCAGCCCCGGGACGTTTCGAGAGACCCAGTACTTC
clone_size: many; j_call: TRBJ1-4; v_call: TRBV2; d_call: TRBD1; cdr3_length: 15; cdr3_aa: CASRSGTAANEKLFF; cdr3_nt: TGTGCCAGCAGAAGCGGGACAGCCGCTAATGAAAAACTGTTTTTT
clone_size: few; j_call: TRBJ2-2; v_call: TRBV6-6; d_call: -; cdr3_length: 16; cdr3_aa: CASSPFSGTNTGELFF; cdr3_nt: TGTGCCAGCAGTCCATTCAGCGGAACGAACACCGGGGAGCTGTTTTTT
clone_size: many; j_call: TRBJ1-5; v_call: TRBV28; d_call: TRBD1; cdr3_length: 15; cdr3_aa: CASSWTGQSNQPQHF; cdr3_nt: TGTGCCAGCAGTTGGACAGGGCAGAGCAATCAGCCCCAGCATTTT
clone_size: many; j_call: TRBJ2-2; v_call: TRBV20-1; d_call: TRBD2; cdr3_length: 14; cdr3_aa: CSATGLVNFGELFF; cdr3_nt: TGCAGTGCCACGGGACTAGTAAACTTCGGGGAGCTGTTTTTT
clone_size: -; j_call: TRBJ1-5; v_call: TRBV15; d_call: -; cdr3_length: 15; cdr3_aa: CATSRVGQGNQPQHF; cdr3_nt: TGTGCCACCAGCAGAGTAGGGCAGGGAAATCAGCCCCAGCATTTT
clone_size: few; j_call: TRBJ1-1; v_call: TRBV5-1; d_call: -; cdr3_length: 14; cdr3_aa: CASSSWTANTEAFF; cdr3_nt: TGCGCCAGCAGCTCCTGGACAGCGAACACTGAAGCTTTCTTT
clone_size: -; j_call: TRBJ1-4; v_call: TRBV5-1; d_call: TRBD1; cdr3_length: 23; cdr3_aa: CASSPAGQGATLRRELANEKLFF; cdr3_nt: TGCGCCAGCAGTCCGGCGGGACAGGGGGCGACATTACGTCGGGAACTTGCTAATGAAAAACTGTTTTTT
clone_size: many; j_call: TRBJ2-3; v_call: TRBV7-9; d_call: TRBD1; cdr3_length: 13; cdr3_aa: CASSRTGEDTQYF; cdr3_nt: TGTGCCAGCAGCCGTACAGGGGAAGATACGCAGTATTTT
clone_size: many; j_call: TRBJ1-1; v_call: TRBV7-8; d_call: -; cdr3_length: 14; cdr3_aa: CASSPSYTGPGAFF; cdr3_nt: TGTGCCAGCAGCCCCAGTTATACGGGCCCGGGAGCTTTCTTT
clone_size: -; j_call: TRBJ1-1; v_call: TRBV30; d_call: TRBD1; cdr3_length: 14; cdr3_aa: CAGNLGGESGEAFF; cdr3_nt: TGTGCCGGCAACCTAGGGGGCGAGTCAGGTGAAGCTTTCTTT
clone_size: -; j_call: TRBJ1-1; v_call: TRBV18; d_call: -; cdr3_length: 13; cdr3_aa: CASSPQENTEAFF; cdr3_nt: TGTGCCAGCTCACCACAGGAGAACACTGAAGCTTTCTTT
clone_size: many; j_call: TRBJ2-5; v_call: TRBV30; d_call: TRBD1; cdr3_length: 15; cdr3_aa: CAWSAGTGVGETQYF; cdr3_nt: TGTGCCTGGAGTGCAGGGACAGGGGTCGGGGAGACCCAGTACTTC
clone_size: many; j_call: TRBJ2-3; v_call: TRBV2; d_call: TRBD2; cdr3_length: 14; cdr3_aa: CASGGAGVAGTQYF; cdr3_nt: TGTGCCAGCGGGGGAGCGGGAGTGGCGGGTACGCAGTATTTT
clone_size: many; j_call: TRBJ2-1; v_call: TRBV19; d_call: -; cdr3_length: 16; cdr3_aa: CASTPGQTLSYNEQFF; cdr3_nt: TGTGCCAGTACCCCTGGACAAACCCTCTCCTACAATGAGCAGTTCTTC
clone_size: many; j_call: TRBJ2-5; v_call: TRBV3-1; d_call: -; cdr3_length: 15; cdr3_aa: CASSLGGLTKETQYF; cdr3_nt: TGTGCCAGCAGCCTCGGAGGACTAACTAAAGAGACCCAGTACTTC
clone_size: medium-sized; j_call: TRBJ2-7; v_call: TRBV16; d_call: TRBD1; cdr3_length: 15; cdr3_aa: CASSQTGQDGYEQYF; cdr3_nt: TGTGCCAGCAGCCAAACGGGACAGGATGGCTACGAGCAGTACTTC
clone_size: -; j_call: TRBJ1-1; v_call: TRBV11-2; d_call: -; cdr3_length: 16; cdr3_aa: CASSLGLYPMNTEAFF; cdr3_nt: TGTGCCAGCAGCTTAGGCCTGTATCCTATGAACACTGAAGCTTTCTTT
clone_size: medium-sized; j_call: TRBJ2-1; v_call: TRBV2; d_call: TRBD1; cdr3_length: 15; cdr3_aa: CASIPAGQGRIEQFF; cdr3_nt: TGTGCCAGCATACCCGCCGGACAGGGGAGAATTGAGCAGTTCTTC
clone_size: many; j_call: TRBJ2-3; v_call: TRBV4-1; d_call: -; cdr3_length: 16; cdr3_aa: CASSQARGGVGDTQYF; cdr3_nt: TGCGCCAGCAGCCAAGCCAGGGGAGGGGTAGGGGATACGCAGTATTTT
clone_size: many; j_call: TRBJ2-2; v_call: TRBV6-2/TRBV6-3; d_call: -; cdr3_length: 11; cdr3_aa: CASSFTGELFF; cdr3_nt: TGTGCCAGCAGTTTTACCGGGGAGCTGTTTTTT
clone_size: -; j_call: TRBJ1-2; v_call: TRBV6-1; d_call: TRBD1; cdr3_length: 13; cdr3_aa: CASSAGGPYGYTF; cdr3_nt: TGTGCCAGCAGTGCAGGGGGACCTTATGGCTACACCTTC
clone_size: many; j_call: TRBJ2-1; v_call: TRBV2; d_call: -; cdr3_length: 14; cdr3_aa: CASRMGLWGNEQFF; cdr3_nt: TGTGCCAGCAGGATGGGGCTCTGGGGCAATGAGCAGTTCTTC
clone_size: -; j_call: TRBJ2-1; v_call: TRBV7-2; d_call: -; cdr3_length: 15; cdr3_aa: CAGTPRRGAYYEQFF; cdr3_nt: TGTGCCGGCACACCCAGACGCGGGGCTTACTATGAGCAGTTCTTC
clone_size: many; j_call: TRBJ2-1; v_call: TRBV11-1; d_call: TRBD1; cdr3_length: 18; cdr3_aa: CASSFRGGGTQGANEQFF; cdr3_nt: TGTGCCAGCAGCTTTCGCGGTGGAGGTACACAGGGGGCGAATGAGCAGTTCTTC
clone_size: many; j_call: TRBJ2-3; v_call: TRBV12-3/TRBV12-4; d_call: TRBD2; cdr3_length: 16; cdr3_aa: CASSPWTSASTDTQYF; cdr3_nt: TGTGCCAGCAGTCCGTGGACTAGCGCTAGCACAGATACGCAGTATTTT
clone_size: once; j_call: TRBJ2-1; v_call: TRBV19; d_call: TRBD2; cdr3_length: 14; cdr3_aa: CASSITGGQDAQFF; cdr3_nt: TGTGCGAGTAGTATTACGGGGGGGCAAGATGCGCAGTTCTTC
clone_size: many; j_call: TRBJ2-5; v_call: TRBV25-1; d_call: -; cdr3_length: 13; cdr3_aa: CASNRGARETQYF; cdr3_nt: TGTGCCAGCAACCGAGGGGCTCGGGAGACCCAGTACTTC
clone_size: -; j_call: TRBJ2-7; v_call: TRBV5-1; d_call: -; cdr3_length: 14; cdr3_aa: CVSARGLAEREQYF; cdr3_nt: TGCGTCAGCGCTCGTGGGCTGGCGGAACGCGAGCAGTACTTC
clone_size: many; j_call: TRBJ2-5; v_call: TRBV18; d_call: -; cdr3_length: 14; cdr3_aa: CASSFGRAQETQYF; cdr3_nt: TGTGCCAGCTCATTCGGACGGGCCCAAGAGACCCAGTACTTC
clone_size: many; j_call: TRBJ1-1; v_call: TRBV14; d_call: -; cdr3_length: 15; cdr3_aa: CASSQDLLLGTEAFF; cdr3_nt: TGTGCCAGCAGCCAAGATCTCTTGTTAGGCACTGAAGCTTTCTTT
clone_size: -; j_call: TRBJ2-1; v_call: TRBV6-5; d_call: -; cdr3_length: 15; cdr3_aa: CASRPTFGRSNGQFF; cdr3_nt: TGTGCCAGCAGGCCCACTTTTGGCAGGTCGAATGGGCAGTTCTTC
clone_size: many; j_call: TRBJ2-1; v_call: TRBV7-9; d_call: TRBD2; cdr3_length: 16; cdr3_aa: CASSLARDSGIHEQFF; cdr3_nt: TGTGCCAGCAGCTTAGCGCGGGATAGCGGGATCCATGAGCAGTTCTTC
clone_size: few; j_call: TRBJ1-5; v_call: TRBV20-1; d_call: -; cdr3_length: 12; cdr3_aa: CSTGLPNQPQHF; cdr3_nt: TGCAGTACCGGGCTCCCGAATCAGCCCCAGCATTTT
clone_size: many; j_call: TRBJ1-5; v_call: TRBV20-1; d_call: -; cdr3_length: 15; cdr3_aa: CSARAPIGGNQPQHF; cdr3_nt: TGCAGTGCTAGAGCTCCTATTGGTGGCAATCAGCCCCAGCATTTT
clone_size: -; j_call: TRBJ2-1; v_call: TRBV5-1; d_call: -; cdr3_length: 16; cdr3_aa: CASSRGGSGTYNEQFF; cdr3_nt: TGCGCCAGCAGCCGTGGGGGTAGCGGAACCTACAATGAGCAGTTCTTC
clone_size: many; j_call: TRBJ2-3; v_call: TRBV20-1; d_call: TRBD2; cdr3_length: 17; cdr3_aa: CSARDPISGGAADTQYF; cdr3_nt: TGCAGTGCTAGAGACCCGATCAGCGGGGGGGCAGCAGATACGCAGTATTTT
clone_size: many; j_call: TRBJ2-7; v_call: TRBV12-3/TRBV12-4; d_call: -; cdr3_length: 12; cdr3_aa: CASSWGGGEQYF; cdr3_nt: TGTGCCAGCAGTTGGGGAGGTGGCGAGCAGTACTTC
clone_size: many; j_call: TRBJ2-1; v_call: TRBV9; d_call: -; cdr3_length: 17; cdr3_aa: CASSAGPIISSYNEQFF; cdr3_nt: TGTGCCAGCAGCGCGGGACCGATCATAAGCTCCTACAATGAGCAGTTCTTC
clone_size: many; j_call: TRBJ2-2; v_call: TRBV11-1; d_call: -; cdr3_length: 15; cdr3_aa: CASRLSPANTGELFF; cdr3_nt: TGTGCCAGCAGGCTCTCCCCAGCGAACACCGGGGAGCTGTTTTTT
clone_size: many; j_call: TRBJ2-2; v_call: TRBV7-2; d_call: -; cdr3_length: 16; cdr3_aa: CASTPRAGRGTGELFF; cdr3_nt: TGTGCCAGCACCCCTCGCGCCGGGAGAGGCACCGGGGAGCTGTTTTTT
clone_size: many; j_call: TRBJ2-7; v_call: TRBV5-1; d_call: TRBD1; cdr3_length: 17; cdr3_aa: CASSLDATGTGRDEQYF; cdr3_nt: TGCGCCAGCAGCTTGGATGCCACCGGGACAGGGAGGGACGAGCAGTACTTC